This TCR beta chain was identified during a study of blood T cell repertoires in COVID-19. On the study more broadly: Sites in the United States, Italy and Spain provided acute and convalescent COVID-19 samples.

CDR3 length: 16 residues. Trimming took off 1 base at V and 2 bases at J, with 16 bases between the two ends. Germline CDR1 SGHRS, CDR2 YFSETQ. Recruitment covered some 25 US areas and drew participants whose ages spanned about 18 to 90 years. Authors' methods: Reference gene primer amplification gave nucleated cell count estimates. Profiling relied on immunoSEQ multiplex PCR, and the TCRdb table lists in-frame clones only, not all of them. Clone size and V and J calls were adopted from that table, with D and trimming inferred from the DNA. The data contain roughly 360,000 clones, roughly 90% of them singletons.

The chain recombines TRBV5-1 with TRBJ2-7; weak D call: TRBD2 (6 bases). The specimen sequenced was PBMCs or T cells enriched from blood (not recorded which). The sequence came from a woman in her thirties with acute COVID-19. The CDR3 loop is CASSLMGLQTPYEQYF. The CDR3 DNA reads as TGCGCCAGCAGCTTGATGGGACTGCAGACACCCTACGAGCAGTACTTC.